The clone carrying this T cell receptor (beta chain) was seen a handful of times. The antigen is undetermined. RNA extraction was followed by reverse transcription into cDNA, which acted as the sequencing template. The table came from immunoSEQ multiplex PCR; TCRdb's copy has only in-frame clones and leaves some out. The repertoire holds 170,000 or so clones, with 65% as singletons. The treatment: oral pan-JAK inhibitor, 5-10 mg twice daily. Both peripheral blood and punch biopsies of lesional scalp skin were obtained from patients who had alopecia areata. A FACSAria was used to sort CD4+ and CD8+ T cells. These cells came from PBMCs. The data originate from a study of CD8+ T cells in alopecia areata. Overall study context: Treated patients were dosed with oral tofacitinib, taking 5 to 10 mg twice daily. Study results and caveats: Possibly because of HLA-related factors, TCR sharing was less clear across patients than in mice.

The TCR originated in a human donor with alopecia areata. Sample: CD4+ T cells sorted from blood, taken at week 4, from a patient treated with tofacitinib.

CDR3 sequence (DNA): TGTGCCAGCAGCGTAGCTCAGGGGACCCAGTACTTC. Protein product: CASSVAQGTQYF. The rearrangement uses TRBV9 and TRBJ2-5; D possibly corresponds to TRBD1 (5 bases). V was pared by 0 bases and J by 7 bases, with 7 bases between. The germline V gene encodes CDR1 SGDLS and CDR2 YYNGEE. The CDR3 runs to 12 residues.